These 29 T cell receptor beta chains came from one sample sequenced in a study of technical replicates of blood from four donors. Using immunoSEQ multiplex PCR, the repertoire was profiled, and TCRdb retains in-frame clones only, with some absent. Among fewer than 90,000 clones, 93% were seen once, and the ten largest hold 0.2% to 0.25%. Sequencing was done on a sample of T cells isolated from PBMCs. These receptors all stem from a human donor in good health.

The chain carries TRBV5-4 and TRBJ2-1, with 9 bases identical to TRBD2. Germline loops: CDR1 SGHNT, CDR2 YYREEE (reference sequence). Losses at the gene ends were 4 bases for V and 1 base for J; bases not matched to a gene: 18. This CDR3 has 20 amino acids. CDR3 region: CASSTRQPGGLAGSYNEQFF. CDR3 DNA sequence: TGTGCCAGCAGCACTAGACAGCCCGGGGGGCTAGCGGGGTCCTACAATGAGCAGTTCTTC. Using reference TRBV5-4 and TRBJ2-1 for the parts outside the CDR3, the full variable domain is ETGVTQSPTHLIKTRGQQVTLRCSSQSGHNTVSWYQQALGQGPQFIFQYYREEENGRGNFPPRFSGLQFPNYSSELNVNALELDDSALYLCASSTRQPGGLAGSYNEQFFGPGTRLTVL.

CDR3 in amino acids: CASSIPDRQETQYF. CDR3 coding DNA: TGTGCCAGTAGTATCCCGGACAGACAAGAGACCCAGTACTTC. The V gene is TRBV19, the J gene TRBJ2-5; perhaps TRBD1 as D (6 bases). V lost 3 bases and J 2 bases, leaving 10 bases between the germline ends. This CDR3 is 14 amino acids long. The V gene's germline CDR1 is LNHDA and CDR2 SQIVND (reference sequence).

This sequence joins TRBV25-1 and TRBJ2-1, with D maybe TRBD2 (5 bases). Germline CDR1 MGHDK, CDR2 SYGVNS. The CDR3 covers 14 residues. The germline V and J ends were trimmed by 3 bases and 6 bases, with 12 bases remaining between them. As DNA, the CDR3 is TGTGCCAGCAGTGACGGTGGGAGAGCCAATGAGCAGTTCTTC. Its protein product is CASSDGGRANEQFF.

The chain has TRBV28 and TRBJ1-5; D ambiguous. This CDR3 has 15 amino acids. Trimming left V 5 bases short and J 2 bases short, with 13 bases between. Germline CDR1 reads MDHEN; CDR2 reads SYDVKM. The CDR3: CASSPLPQGNQPQHF. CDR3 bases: TGTGCCAGCAGTCCCCTGCCCCAGGGCAATCAGCCCCAGCATTTT.

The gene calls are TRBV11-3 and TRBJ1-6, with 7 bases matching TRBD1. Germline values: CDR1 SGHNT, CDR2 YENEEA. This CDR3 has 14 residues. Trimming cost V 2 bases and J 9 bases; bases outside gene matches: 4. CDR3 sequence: CASSLSRGPSPLHF. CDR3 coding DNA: TGTGCCAGCAGCTTAAGTAGGGGGCCTTCACCCCTCCACTTT.

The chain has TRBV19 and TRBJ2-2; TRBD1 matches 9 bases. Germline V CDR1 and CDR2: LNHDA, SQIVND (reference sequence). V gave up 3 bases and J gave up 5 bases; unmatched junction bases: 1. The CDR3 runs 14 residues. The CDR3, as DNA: TGTGCCAGTAGTATGGGGACAGGGACCGGGGAGCTGTTTTTT. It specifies CASSMGTGTGELFF.

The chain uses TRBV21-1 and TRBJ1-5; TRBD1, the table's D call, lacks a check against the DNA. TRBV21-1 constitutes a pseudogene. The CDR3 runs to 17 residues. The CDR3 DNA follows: TGTGCCAGCAGGGAAGACCGGGACAGGGAAAGCAATCAGCCCCAGCATTTT. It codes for CASREDRDRESNQPQHF.

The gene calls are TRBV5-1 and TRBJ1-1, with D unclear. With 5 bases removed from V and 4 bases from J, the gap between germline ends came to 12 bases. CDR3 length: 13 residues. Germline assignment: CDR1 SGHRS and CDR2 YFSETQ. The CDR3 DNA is TGCGCCAGCAGGCTCTCTTCGGGCACTGAAGCTTTCTTT. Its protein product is CASRLSSGTEAFF.

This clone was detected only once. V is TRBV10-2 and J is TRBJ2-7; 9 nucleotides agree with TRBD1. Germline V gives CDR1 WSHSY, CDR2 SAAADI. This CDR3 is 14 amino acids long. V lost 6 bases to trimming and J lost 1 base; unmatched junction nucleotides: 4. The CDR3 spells CASSGQGLSYEQYF. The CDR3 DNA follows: TGCGCCAGCAGCGGACAGGGGTTGTCCTACGAGCAGTACTTC.

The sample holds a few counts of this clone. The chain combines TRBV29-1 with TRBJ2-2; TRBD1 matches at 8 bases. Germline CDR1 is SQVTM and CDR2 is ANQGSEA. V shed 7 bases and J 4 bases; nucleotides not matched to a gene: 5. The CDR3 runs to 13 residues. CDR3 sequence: CSAGDRSTGELFF. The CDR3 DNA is TGCAGCGCAGGGGACAGGTCCACCGGGGAGCTGTTTTTT.

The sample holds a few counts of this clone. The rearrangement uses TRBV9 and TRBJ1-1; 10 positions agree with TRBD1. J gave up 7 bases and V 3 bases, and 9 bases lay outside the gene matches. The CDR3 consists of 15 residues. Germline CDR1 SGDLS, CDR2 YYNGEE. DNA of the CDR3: TGTGCCAGCAGCGACCGGGACAGGGGCCCGGGTGAAGCTTTCTTT. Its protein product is CASSDRDRGPGEAFF.

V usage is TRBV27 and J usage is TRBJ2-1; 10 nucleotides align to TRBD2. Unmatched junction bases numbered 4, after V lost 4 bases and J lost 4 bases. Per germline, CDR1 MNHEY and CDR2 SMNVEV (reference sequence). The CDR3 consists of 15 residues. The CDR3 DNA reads TGTGCCAGCAGTTCTTGGACTAGCGGTTACAATGAGCAGTTCTTC. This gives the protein CASSSWTSGYNEQFF.

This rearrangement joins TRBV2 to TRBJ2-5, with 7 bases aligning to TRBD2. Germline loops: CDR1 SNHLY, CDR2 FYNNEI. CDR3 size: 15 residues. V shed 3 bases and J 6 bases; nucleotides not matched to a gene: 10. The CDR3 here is CASSDSAGEVKTQYF. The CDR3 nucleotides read TGTGCCAGCAGTGACTCCGCGGGAGAGGTAAAGACCCAGTACTTC.

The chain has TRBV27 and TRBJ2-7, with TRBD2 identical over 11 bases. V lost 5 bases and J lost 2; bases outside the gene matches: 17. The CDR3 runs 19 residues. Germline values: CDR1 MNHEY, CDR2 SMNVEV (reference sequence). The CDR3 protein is CASSPGVSGRAKVPYEQYF. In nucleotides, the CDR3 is TGTGCCAGCAGTCCCGGCGTTAGCGGGAGGGCGAAAGTGCCCTACGAGCAGTACTTC.

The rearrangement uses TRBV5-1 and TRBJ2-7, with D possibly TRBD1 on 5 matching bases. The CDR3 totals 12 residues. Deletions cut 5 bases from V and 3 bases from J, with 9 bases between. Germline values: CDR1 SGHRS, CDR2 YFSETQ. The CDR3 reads CASRQGSYEQYF. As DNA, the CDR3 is TGCGCCAGCAGGCAGGGTAGCTACGAGCAGTACTTC.

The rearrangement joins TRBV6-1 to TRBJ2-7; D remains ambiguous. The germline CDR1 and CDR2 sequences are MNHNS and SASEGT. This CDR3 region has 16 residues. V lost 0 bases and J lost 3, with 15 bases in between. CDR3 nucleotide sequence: TGTGCCAGCAGTGAAGCGTCTCTAGGCAGTCTCTACGAGCAGTACTTC. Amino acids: CASSEASLGSLYEQYF.

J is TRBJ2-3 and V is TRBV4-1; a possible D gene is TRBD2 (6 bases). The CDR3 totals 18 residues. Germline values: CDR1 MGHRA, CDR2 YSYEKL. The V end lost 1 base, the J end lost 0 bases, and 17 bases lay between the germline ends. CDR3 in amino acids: CASSQGGVYGFSTDTQYF. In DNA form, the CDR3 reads TGCGCCAGCAGCCAAGGGGGGGTTTATGGTTTTAGCACAGATACGCAGTATTTT.

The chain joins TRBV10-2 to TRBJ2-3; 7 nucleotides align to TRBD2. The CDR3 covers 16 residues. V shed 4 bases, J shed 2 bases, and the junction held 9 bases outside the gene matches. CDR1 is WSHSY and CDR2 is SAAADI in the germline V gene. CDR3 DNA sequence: TGCGCCAGCAGTGCAAAGTTGCGGGAGTACACAGATACGCAGTATTTT. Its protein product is CASSAKLREYTDTQYF.

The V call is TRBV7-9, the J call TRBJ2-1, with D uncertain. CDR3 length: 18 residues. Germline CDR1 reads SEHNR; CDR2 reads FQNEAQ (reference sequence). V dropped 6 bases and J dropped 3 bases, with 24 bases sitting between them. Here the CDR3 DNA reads TGTGCCAGCAGACGAGTAGATTTTCAAGGTTCAGGCTACAATGAGCAGTTCTTC. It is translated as CASRRVDFQGSGYNEQFF.

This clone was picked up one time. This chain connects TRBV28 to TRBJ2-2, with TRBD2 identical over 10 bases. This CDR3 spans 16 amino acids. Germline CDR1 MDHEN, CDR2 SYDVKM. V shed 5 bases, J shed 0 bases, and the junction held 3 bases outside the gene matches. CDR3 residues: CASSPGLATNTGELFF. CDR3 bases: TGTGCCAGCAGTCCGGGACTAGCGACGAACACCGGGGAGCTGTTTTTT.

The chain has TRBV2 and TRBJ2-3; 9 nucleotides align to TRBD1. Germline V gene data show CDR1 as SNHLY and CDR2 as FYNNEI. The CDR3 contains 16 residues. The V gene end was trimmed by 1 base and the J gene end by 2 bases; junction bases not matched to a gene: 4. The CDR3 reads CASSEEGQGSTDTQYF. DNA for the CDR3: TGTGCCAGCAGTGAAGAAGGACAGGGGTCCACAGATACGCAGTATTTT. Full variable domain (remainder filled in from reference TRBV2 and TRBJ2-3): EPEVTQTPSHQVTQMGQEVILRCVPISNHLYFYWYRQILGQKVEFLVSFYNNEISEKSEIFDDQFSVERPDGSNFTLKIRSTKLEDSAMYFCASSEEGQGSTDTQYFGPGTRLTVL.

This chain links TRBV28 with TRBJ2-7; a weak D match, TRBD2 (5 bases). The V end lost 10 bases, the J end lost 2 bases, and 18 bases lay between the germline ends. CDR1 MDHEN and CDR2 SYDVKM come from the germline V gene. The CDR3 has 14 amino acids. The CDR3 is CATDTPGSTYEQYF. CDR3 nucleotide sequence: TGTGCCACCGATACCCCGGGATCGACCTACGAGCAGTACTTC. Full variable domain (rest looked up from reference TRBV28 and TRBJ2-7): DVKVTQSSRYLVKRTGEKVFLECVQDMDHENMFWYRQDPGLGLRLIYFSYDVKMKEKGDIPEGYSVSREKKERFSLILESASTNQTSMYLCATDTPGSTYEQYFGPGTRLTVT.

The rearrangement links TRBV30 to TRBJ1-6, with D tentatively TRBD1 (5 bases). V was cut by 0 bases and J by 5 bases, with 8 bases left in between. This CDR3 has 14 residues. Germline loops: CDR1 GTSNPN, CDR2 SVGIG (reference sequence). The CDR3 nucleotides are TGTGCCTGGAGTGTACAACAGGATAATTCACCCCTCCACTTT. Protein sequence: CAWSVQQDNSPLHF. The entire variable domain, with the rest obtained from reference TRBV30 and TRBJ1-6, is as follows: SQTIHQWPATLVQPVGSPLSLECTVEGTSNPNLYWYRQAAGRGLQLLFYSVGIGQISSEVPQNLSASRPQDRQFILSSKKLLLSDSGFYLCAWSVQQDNSPLHFGNGTRLTVT.

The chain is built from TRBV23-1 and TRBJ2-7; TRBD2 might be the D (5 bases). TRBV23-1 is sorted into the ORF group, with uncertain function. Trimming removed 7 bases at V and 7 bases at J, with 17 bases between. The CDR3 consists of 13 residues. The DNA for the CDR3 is TGCGCCAGCACCCAACGGGGAGAGGGAGAGCAGTACTTC. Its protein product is CASTQRGEGEQYF.

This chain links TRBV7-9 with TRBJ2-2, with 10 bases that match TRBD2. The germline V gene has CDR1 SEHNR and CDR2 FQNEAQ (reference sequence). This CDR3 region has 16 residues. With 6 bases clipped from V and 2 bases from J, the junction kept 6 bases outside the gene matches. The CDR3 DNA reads TGTGCCAGCAGGTGGAGCGGGAGGGCTAACACCGGGGAGCTGTTTTTT. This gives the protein CASRWSGRANTGELFF.

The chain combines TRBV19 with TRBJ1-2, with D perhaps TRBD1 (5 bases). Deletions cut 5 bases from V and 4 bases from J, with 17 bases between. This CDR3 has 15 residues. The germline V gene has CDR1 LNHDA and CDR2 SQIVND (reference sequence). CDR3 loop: CASSPEPQGVYGYTF. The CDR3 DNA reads TGTGCCAGTAGTCCTGAACCCCAGGGCGTCTATGGCTACACCTTC.

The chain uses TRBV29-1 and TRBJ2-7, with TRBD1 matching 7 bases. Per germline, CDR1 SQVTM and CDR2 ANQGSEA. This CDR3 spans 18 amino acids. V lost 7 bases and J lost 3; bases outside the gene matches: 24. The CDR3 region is CSDTSGQVNLQLLYEQYF. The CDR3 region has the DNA TGCAGCGATACGTCCGGACAGGTTAACCTCCAACTCCTCTACGAGCAGTACTTC.

The CDR3: CASSLSTVPGYGYTF. CDR3 DNA: TGTGCCAGCAGTTTATCGACAGTGCCAGGCTATGGCTACACCTTC. The rearrangement links TRBV27 to TRBJ1-2; D might be TRBD1 (5 bases). The CDR3 has 15 amino acids. V shed 0 bases and J shed 4 bases, with 12 bases lying between them. In germline, CDR1 is MNHEY, CDR2 SMNVEV (reference sequence).

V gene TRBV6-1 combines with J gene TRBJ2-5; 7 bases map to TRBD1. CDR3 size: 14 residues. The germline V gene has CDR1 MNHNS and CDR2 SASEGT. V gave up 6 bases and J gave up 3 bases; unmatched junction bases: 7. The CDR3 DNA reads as TGTGCCAGCAGGGAGACAGGGTGGAAAGAGACCCAGTACTTC. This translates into CASRETGWKETQYF.